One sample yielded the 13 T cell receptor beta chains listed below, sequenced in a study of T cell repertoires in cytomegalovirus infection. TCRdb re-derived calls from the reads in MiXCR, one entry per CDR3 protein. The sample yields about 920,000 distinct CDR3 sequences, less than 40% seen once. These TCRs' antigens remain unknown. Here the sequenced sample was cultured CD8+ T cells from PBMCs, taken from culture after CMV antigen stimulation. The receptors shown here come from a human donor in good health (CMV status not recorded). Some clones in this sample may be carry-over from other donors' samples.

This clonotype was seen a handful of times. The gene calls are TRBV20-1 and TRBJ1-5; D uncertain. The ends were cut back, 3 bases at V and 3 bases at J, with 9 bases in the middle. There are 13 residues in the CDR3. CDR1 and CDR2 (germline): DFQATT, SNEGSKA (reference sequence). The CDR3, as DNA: TGCAGTGCTAGGGGCGGGTACAATCAGCCCCAGCATTTT. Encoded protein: CSARGGYNQPQHF.

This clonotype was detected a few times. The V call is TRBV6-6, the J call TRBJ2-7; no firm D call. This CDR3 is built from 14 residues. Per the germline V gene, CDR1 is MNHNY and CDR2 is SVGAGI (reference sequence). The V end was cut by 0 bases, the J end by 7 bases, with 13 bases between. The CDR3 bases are TGTGCCAGCAGTTACTCGCCAGGTTTGGGGGAGCAGTACTTC. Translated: CASSYSPGLGEQYF.

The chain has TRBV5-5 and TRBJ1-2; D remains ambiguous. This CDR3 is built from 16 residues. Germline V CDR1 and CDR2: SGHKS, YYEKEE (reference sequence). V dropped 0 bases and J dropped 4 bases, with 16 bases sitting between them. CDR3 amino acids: CASSLGLDSVSYGYTF. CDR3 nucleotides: TGTGCCAGCAGCTTGGGCCTGGATTCAGTTAGCTATGGCTACACCTTC.

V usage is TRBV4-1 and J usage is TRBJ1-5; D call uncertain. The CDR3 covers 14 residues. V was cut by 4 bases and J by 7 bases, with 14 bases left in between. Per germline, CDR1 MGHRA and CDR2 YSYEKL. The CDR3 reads CASSLNAQDQPQHF. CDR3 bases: TGCGCCAGCAGCCTAAACGCGCAGGACCAGCCCCAGCATTTT.

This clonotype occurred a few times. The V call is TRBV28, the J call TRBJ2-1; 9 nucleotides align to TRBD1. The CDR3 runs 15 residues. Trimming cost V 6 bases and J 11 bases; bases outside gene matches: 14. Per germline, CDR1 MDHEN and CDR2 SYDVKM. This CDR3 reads CASRGNRGLGSQQFF. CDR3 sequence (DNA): TGTGCCAGCAGGGGCAACAGGGGGCTCGGTTCGCAGCAGTTCTTC.

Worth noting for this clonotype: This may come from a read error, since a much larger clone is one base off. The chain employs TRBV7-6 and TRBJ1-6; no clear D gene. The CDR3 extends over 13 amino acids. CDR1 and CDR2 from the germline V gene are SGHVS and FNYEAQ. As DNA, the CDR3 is TGTGCCAACAGCCCCCGCCCCGGTTCACCCCTCCACTTT. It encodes CANSPRPGSPLHF.

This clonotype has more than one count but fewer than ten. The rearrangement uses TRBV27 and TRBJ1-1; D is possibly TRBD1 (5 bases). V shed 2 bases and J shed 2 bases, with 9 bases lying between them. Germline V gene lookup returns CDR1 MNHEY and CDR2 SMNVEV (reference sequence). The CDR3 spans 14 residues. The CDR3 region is CASSLIGTNTEAFF. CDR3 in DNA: TGTGCCAGCAGTTTAATAGGGACTAACACTGAAGCTTTCTTT.

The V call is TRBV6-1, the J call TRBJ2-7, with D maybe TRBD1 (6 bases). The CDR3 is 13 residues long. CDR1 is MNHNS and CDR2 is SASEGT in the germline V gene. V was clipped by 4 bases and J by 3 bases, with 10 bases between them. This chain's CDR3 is CASSGLGGYEQYV. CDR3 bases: TGTGCCAGCAGTGGGTTAGGGGGCTACGAGCAGTACGTC.

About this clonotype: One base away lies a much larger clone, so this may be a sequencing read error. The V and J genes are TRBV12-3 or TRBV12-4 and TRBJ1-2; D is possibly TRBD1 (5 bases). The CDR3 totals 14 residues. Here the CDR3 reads CVSSGTPGAYGYTF. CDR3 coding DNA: TGTGTCAGCAGCGGGACCCCCGGGGCCTATGGCTACACCTTC.

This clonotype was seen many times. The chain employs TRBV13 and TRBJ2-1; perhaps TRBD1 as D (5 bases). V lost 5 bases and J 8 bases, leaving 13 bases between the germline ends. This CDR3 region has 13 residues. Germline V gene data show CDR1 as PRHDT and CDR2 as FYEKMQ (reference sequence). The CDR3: CASSPPGFDEQFF. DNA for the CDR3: TGTGCCAGCAGCCCCCCAGGGTTCGATGAGCAGTTCTTC.

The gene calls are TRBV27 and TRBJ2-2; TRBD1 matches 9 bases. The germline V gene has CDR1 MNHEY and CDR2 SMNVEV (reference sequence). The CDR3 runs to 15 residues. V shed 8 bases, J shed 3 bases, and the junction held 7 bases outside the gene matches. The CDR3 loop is CASGGRQGDTGELFF. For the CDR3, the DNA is TGTGCCAGCGGTGGCCGACAGGGGGACACCGGGGAGCTGTTTTTT.

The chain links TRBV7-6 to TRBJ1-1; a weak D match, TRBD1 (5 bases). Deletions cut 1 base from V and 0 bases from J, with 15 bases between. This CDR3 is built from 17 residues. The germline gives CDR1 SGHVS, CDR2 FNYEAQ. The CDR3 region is CASSLVGVGAMNTEAFF. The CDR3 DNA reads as TGTGCCAGCAGCTTAGTAGGGGTCGGGGCTATGAACACTGAAGCTTTCTTT.

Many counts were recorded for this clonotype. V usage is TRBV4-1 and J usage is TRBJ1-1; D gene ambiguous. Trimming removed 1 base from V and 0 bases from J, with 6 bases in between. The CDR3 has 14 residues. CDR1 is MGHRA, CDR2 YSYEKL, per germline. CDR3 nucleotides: TGCGCCAGCAGCCAAGGGACGGTGAACACTGAAGCTTTCTTT. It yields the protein CASSQGTVNTEAFF.